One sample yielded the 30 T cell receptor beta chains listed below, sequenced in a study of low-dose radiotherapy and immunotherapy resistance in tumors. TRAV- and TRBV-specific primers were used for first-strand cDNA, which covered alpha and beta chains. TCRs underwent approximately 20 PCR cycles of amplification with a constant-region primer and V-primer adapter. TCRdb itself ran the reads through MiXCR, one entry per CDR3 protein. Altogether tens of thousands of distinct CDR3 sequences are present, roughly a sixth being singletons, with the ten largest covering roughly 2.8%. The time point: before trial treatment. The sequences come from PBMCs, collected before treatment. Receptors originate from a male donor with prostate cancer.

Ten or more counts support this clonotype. CDR3 region: CASSPPETYEQYF. The CDR3 DNA reads as TGTGCCAGCTCACCACCGGAAACCTACGAGCAGTACTTC. This sequence joins TRBV18 and TRBJ2-7; D is unresolved. V dropped 0 bases and J dropped 2 bases, with 5 bases sitting between them. The CDR3 runs 13 residues. In germline, CDR1 is KGHSH, CDR2 LQKENI.

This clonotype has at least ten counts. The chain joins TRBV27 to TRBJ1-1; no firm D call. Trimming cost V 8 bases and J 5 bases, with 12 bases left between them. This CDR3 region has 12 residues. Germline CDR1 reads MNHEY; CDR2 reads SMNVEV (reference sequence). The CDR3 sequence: CASCRMGTEAFF. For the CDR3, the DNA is TGTGCCAGCTGTCGCATGGGGACTGAAGCTTTCTTT.

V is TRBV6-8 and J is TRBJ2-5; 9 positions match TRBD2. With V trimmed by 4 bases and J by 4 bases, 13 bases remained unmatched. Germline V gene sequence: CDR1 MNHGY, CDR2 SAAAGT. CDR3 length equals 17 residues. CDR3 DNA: TGTGCCAGCAGTTCTTGGGGCGGGGGGGCCGTCGGAGAGACCCAGTACTTC. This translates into CASSSWGGGAVGETQYF.

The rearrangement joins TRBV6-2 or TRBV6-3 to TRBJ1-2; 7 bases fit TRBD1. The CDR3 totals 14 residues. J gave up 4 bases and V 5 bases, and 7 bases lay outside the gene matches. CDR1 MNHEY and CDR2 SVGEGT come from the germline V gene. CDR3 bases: TGTGCCAGCAGTCCCGCCGGACAGGCCTATGGCTACACCTTC. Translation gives CASSPAGQAYGYTF.

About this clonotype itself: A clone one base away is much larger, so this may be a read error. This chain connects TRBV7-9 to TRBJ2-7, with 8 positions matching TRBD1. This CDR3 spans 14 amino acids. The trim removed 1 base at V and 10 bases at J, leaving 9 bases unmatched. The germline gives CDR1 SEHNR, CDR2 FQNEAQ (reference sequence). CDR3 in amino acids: CASSLGTGTGDQYF. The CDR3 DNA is TGTGCCAGCAGCTTAGGGACAGGGACGGGCGACCAGTACTTC.

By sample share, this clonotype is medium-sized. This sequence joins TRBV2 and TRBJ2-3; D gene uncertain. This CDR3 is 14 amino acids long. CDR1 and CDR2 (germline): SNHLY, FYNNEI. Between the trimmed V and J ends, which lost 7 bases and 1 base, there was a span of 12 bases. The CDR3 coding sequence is TGTGCCAGCACCCTCGTTACCGGCACAGATACGCAGTATTTT. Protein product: CASTLVTGTDTQYF.

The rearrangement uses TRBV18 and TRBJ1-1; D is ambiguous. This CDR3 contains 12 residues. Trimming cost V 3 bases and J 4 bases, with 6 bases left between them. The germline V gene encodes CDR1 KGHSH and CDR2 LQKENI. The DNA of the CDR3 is TGTGCCAGCTCACCTGAGGCCACTGAAGCTTTCTTT. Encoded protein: CASSPEATEAFF.

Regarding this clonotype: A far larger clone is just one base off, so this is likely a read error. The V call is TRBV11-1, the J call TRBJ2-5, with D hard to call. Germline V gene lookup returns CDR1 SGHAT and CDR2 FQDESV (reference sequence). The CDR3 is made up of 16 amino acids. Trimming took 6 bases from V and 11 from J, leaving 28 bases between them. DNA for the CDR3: TGTGCCAGCAGAGACTCGAGGAGAACTTCCTACAATGAGCAGTACTTC. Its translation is CASRDSRRTSYNEQYF.

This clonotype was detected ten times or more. CDR3 in DNA: TGCAGCGGAAGAAACACCGGGGAGCTGTTTTTT. It yields the protein CSGRNTGELFF. The gene calls are TRBV29-1 and TRBJ2-2; D is unclear. The V end was cut by 7 bases, the J end by 2 bases, with 5 bases between. CDR1 and CDR2 (germline): SQVTM, ANQGSEA. The CDR3 length is 11 residues.

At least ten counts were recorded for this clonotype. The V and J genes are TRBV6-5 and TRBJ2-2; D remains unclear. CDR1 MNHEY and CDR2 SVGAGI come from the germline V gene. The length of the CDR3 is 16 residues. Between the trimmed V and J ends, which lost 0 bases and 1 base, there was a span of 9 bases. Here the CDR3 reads CASSYSSGLNTGELFF. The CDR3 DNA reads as TGTGCCAGCAGTTACTCATCGGGCCTGAACACCGGGGAGCTGTTTTTT.

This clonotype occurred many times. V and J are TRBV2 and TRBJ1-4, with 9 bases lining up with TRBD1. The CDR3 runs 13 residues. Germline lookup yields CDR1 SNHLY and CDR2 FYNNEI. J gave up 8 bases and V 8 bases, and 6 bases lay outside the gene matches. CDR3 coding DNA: TGTGCCAGCTGGAACAGGGGGCGCGAAAAACTGTTTTTT. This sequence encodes CASWNRGREKLFF.

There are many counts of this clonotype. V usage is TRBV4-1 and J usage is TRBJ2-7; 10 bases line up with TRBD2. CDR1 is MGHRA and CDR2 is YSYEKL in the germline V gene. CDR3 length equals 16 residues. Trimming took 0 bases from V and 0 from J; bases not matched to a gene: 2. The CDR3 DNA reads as TGCGCCAGCAGCCAAGAGGGACTAGCGTTCTCCTACGAGCAGTACTTC. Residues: CASSQEGLAFSYEQYF.

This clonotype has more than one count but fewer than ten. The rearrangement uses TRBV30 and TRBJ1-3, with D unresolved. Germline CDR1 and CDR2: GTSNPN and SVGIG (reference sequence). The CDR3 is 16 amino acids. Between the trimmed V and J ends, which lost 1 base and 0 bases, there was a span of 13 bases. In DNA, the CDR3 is TGTGCCTGGAGTGCCGGATTAATTTTCTCTGGAAACACCATATATTTT. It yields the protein CAWSAGLIFSGNTIYF.

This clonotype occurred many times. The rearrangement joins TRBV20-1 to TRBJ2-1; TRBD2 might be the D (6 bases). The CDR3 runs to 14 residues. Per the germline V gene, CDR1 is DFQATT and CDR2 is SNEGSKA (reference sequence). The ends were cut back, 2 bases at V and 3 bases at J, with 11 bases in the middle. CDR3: CSARSGDFYNEQFF. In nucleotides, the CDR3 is TGCAGTGCTAGATCCGGGGACTTCTACAATGAGCAGTTCTTC.

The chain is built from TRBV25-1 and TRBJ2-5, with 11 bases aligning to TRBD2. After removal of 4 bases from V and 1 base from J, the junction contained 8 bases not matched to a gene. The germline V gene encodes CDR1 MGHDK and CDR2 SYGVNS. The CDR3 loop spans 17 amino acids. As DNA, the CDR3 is TGTGCCAGCAGTGGAGCGGTGGGGACTAGCGGCCAAGAGACCCAGTACTTC. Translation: CASSGAVGTSGQETQYF.

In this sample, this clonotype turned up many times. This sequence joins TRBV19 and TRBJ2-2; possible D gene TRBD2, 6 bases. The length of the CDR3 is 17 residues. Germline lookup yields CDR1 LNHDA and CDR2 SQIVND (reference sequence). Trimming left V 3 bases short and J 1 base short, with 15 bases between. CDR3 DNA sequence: TGTGCCAGTAGTATCCGGGACTTTTTCGTGAACACCGGGGAGCTGTTTTTT. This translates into CASSIRDFFVNTGELFF.

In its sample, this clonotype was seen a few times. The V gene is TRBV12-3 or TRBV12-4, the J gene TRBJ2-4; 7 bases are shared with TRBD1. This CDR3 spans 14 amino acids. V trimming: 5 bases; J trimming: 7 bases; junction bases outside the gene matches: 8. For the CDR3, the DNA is TGTGCCAGCAGTCCGGGACAGATATTGAACATTCAGTACTTC. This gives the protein CASSPGQILNIQYF.

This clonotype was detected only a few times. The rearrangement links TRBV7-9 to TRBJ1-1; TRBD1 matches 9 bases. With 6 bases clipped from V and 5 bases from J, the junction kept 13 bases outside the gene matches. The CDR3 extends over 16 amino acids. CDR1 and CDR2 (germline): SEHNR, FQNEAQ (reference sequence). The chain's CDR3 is CASSRSAGQGVTEAFF. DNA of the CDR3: TGTGCCAGCAGTCGATCCGCGGGACAGGGTGTAACTGAAGCTTTCTTT.

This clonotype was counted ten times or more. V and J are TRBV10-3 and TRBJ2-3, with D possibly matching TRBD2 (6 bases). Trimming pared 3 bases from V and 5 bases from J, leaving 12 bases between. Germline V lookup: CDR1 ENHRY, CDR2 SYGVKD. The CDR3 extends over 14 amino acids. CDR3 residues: CAISDRGIGDTQYF. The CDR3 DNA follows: TGTGCCATCAGTGATCGGGGGATCGGAGATACGCAGTATTTT.

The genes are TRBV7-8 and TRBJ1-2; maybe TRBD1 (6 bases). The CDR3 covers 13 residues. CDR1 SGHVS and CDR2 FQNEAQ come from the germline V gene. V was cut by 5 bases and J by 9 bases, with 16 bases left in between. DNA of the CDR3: TGTGCCAGCAGCAACAGGGTGCCCACGCGCTACACCTTC. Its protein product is CASSNRVPTRYTF.

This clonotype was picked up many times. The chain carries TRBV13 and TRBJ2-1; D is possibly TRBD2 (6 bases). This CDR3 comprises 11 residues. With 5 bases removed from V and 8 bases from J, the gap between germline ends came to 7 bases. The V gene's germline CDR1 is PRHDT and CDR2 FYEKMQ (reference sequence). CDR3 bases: TGTGCCAGCAGCCGGAGGGATGAGCAGTTCTTC. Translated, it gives CASSRRDEQFF.

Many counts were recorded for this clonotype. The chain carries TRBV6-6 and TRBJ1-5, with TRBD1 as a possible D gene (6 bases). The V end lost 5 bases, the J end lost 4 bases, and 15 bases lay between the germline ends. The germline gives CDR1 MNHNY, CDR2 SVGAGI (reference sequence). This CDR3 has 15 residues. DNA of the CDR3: TGTGCCAGCAGTGAAGACCGGGACACTAATCAGCCCCAGCATTTT. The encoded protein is CASSEDRDTNQPQHF.

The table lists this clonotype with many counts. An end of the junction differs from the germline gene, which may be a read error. The CDR3 here is CASSHSPATETFYNEQFF. The CDR3 DNA is TGTGCCAGCAGTCACTCACCCGCGACGGAGACCTTCTACAATGAGCAGTTCTTC. The chain carries TRBV6-5 and TRBJ2-1, with D uncertain. CDR1 and CDR2 from the germline V gene are MNHEY and SVGAGI. CDR3 length: 18 residues.

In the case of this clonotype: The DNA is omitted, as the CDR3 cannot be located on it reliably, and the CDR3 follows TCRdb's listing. CDR3: CDSSIYLCSVKGQGTDTQYF. V and J are TRBV4-2 and TRBJ2-3; the D call of TRBD1 is as the table states it, not checked on the DNA. The CDR3 is made up of 20 amino acids, end residues included. Germline V gene lookup returns CDR1 LGHNA and CDR2 YNFKEQ.

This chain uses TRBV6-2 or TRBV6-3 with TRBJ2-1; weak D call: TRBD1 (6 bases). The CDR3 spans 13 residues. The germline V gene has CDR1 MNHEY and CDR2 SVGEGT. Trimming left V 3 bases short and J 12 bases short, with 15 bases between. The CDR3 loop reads CASSYQGRIGQFF. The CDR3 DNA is TGTGCCAGCAGTTATCAGGGGAGAATCGGGCAGTTCTTC.

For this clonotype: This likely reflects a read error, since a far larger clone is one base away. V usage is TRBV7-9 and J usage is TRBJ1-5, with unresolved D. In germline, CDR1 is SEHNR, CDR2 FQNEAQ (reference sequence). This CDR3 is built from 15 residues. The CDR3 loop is CASSFQGSGNQLQHF. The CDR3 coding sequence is TGTGCCAGCAGCTTCCAAGGGAGCGGTAATCAGCTCCAGCATTTT.

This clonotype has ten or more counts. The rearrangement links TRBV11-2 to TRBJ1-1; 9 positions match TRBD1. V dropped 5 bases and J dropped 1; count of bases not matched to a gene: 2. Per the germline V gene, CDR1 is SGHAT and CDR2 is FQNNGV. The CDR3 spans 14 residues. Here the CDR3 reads CASSAGQGNTEAFF. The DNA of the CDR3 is TGTGCCAGCAGCGCGGGACAGGGGAACACTGAAGCTTTCTTT. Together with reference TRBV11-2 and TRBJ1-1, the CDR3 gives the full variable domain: EAGVAQSPRYKIIEKRQSVAFWCNPISGHATLYWYQQILGQGPKLLIQFQNNGVVDDSQLPKDRFSAERLKGVDSTLKIQPAKLEDSAVYLCASSAGQGNTEAFFGQGTRLTVV.

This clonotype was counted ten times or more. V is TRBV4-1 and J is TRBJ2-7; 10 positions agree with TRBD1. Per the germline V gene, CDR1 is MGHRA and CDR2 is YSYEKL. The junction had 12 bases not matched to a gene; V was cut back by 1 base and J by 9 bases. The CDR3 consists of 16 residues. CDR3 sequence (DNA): TGCGCCAGCAGCCAAGTGGAGCAGACAGGGGGCGGCGGGCAGTACTTC. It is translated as CASSQVEQTGGGGQYF.

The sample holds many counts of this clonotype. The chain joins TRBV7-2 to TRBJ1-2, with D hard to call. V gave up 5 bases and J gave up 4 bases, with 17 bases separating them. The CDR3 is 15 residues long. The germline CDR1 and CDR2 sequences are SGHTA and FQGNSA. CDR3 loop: CASSTGFSRPYGYTF. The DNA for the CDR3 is TGTGCCAGCAGCACGGGCTTCTCCCGCCCCTATGGCTACACCTTC.

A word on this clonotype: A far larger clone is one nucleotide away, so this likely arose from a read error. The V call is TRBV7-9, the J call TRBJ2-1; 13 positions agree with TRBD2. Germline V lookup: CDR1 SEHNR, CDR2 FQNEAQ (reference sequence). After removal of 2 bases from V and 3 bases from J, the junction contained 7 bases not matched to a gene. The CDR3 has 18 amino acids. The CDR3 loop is CASSLLRTSGGNYNEQFF. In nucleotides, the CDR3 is TGTGCCAGCAGCTTACTCCGGACTAGCGGGGGAAACTACAATGAGCAGTTCTTC. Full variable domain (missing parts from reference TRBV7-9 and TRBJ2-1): DTGVSQNPRHKITKRGQNVTFRCDPISEHNRLYWYRQTLGQGPEFLTYFQNEAQLEKSRLLSDRFSAERPKGSFSTLEIQRTEQGDSAMYLCASSLLRTSGGNYNEQFFGPGTRLTVL.